This T cell receptor (beta chain) was identified during a study of sequential checkpoint blockade in melanoma. In the study overall: Each arm's sequence ended with maintenance nivolumab.

Treatment reported: randomized to nivolumab then ipilimumab (arm A) or the reverse (arm B). Assay used: immunoSEQ multiplex PCR; TCRdb lists only in-frame clones, some missing. Counted here are 20,000 or so clones, just under 75% occurring once; the ten biggest clones make up around 21%. This CDR3 has 12 residues. Germline values: CDR1 SEHNR, CDR2 FQNEAQ (reference sequence). The source material was CD8+ T cells sorted from blood (inferred from file names), sampled from a patient given nivolumab and ipilimumab in sequence. The clonotype comes from a human donor with melanoma. V usage is TRBV7-9 and J usage is TRBJ2-5; D remains ambiguous. The DNA end is more similar to TRBJ2-7, so the J call may be wrong. CDR3 region: CASSYFGYEQYF. The CDR3, as DNA: TGTGCCAGCAGCTACTTCGGGTACGAGCAGTACTTC.